These T cell receptor beta chains were read from a single sample in a study of T cell responses to AZD1222 COVID-19 vaccine. The method was immunoSEQ multiplex PCR; TCRdb's version includes in-frame clones alone and lacks a portion of them. The sample consists of under 130,000 clones, about four fifths of them appearing once. Specimen: peripheral blood, collected on day 0 of AZD1222 vaccination. The source of these receptors is an adult in good health. Both conserved end residues are part of each CDR3. A D gene is named only where the DNA matches it firmly. Part of the rows lack a size; the others show once, few, many or a class for expanded clones.

D gene: .
CDR3 length: 13
clone size: .
J gene: TRBJ2-7
V gene: TRBV9
CDR3 DNA: TGTGCCAGCAGCCTCCAAGGACATGGCGAGCAGTACTTC
CDR3 protein: CASSLQGHGEQYF

D gene: TRBD1
CDR3 length: 19
clone size: .
J gene: TRBJ1-2
V gene: TRBV27
CDR3 DNA: TGTGCCAGCAGTTTCGCCCGGGACAGCAGGGCAAGTAACTACTATGGCTACACCTTC
CDR3 protein: CASSFARDSRASNYYGYTF

D gene: .
CDR3 length: 14
clone size: .
J gene: TRBJ2-1
V gene: TRBV29-1
CDR3 DNA: TGCAGCGCCCTGTCTTGGACAGCCATCGATGAGCAGTTCTTC
CDR3 protein: CSALSWTAIDEQFF

D gene: .
CDR3 length: 13
clone size: .
J gene: TRBJ1-3
V gene: TRBV2
CDR3 DNA: TGTGCCAGCAAGGACGGACCACCGGCTACCATATATTTT
CDR3 protein: CASKDGPPATIYF

D gene: TRBD1
CDR3 length: 13
clone size: .
J gene: TRBJ1-2
V gene: TRBV6-2/TRBV6-3
CDR3 DNA: TGTGCCAGCAGTCAATCAGGGGGCGGAGGCTACACCTTC
CDR3 protein: CASSQSGGGGYTF

D gene: .
CDR3 length: 14
clone size: .
J gene: TRBJ1-5
V gene: TRBV27
CDR3 DNA: TGTGCCAGCCGCGACTTCCCCGGGGATTGGCCCCAGCATTTT
CDR3 protein: CASRDFPGDWPQHF

D gene: TRBD1
CDR3 length: 15
clone size: .
J gene: TRBJ1-2
V gene: TRBV10-2
CDR3 DNA: TGCGCCAGCAGTGGGTACGGGACAGGGGAGAATGGCTACACCTTC
CDR3 protein: CASSGYGTGENGYTF

D gene: TRBD1
CDR3 length: 15
clone size: once
J gene: TRBJ1-5
V gene: TRBV2
CDR3 DNA: TGTGCCAGCAGGAGGACAGGGGCAAATAATCAGCCCCAGCATTTT
CDR3 protein: CASRRTGANNQPQHF

D gene: .
CDR3 length: 14
clone size: .
J gene: TRBJ2-5
V gene: TRBV25-1
CDR3 DNA: TGTGCCAGCAGTGAACCGGGGGCCTCAGAGACCCAGTACTTC
CDR3 protein: CASSEPGASETQYF

D gene: TRBD1
CDR3 length: 16
clone size: once
J gene: TRBJ1-4
V gene: TRBV10-3
CDR3 DNA: TGTGCCATCAGGGCGGCGGCAGGGGGAACTAATGAAAAACTGTTTTTT
CDR3 protein: CAIRAAAGGTNEKLFF

D gene: .
CDR3 length: 14
clone size: .
J gene: TRBJ1-5
V gene: TRBV7-2
CDR3 DNA: TGTGCCAGCAGCTTGTCTCCACAGGTCCAGCCCCAGCATTTT
CDR3 protein: CASSLSPQVQPQHF

D gene: .
CDR3 length: 15
clone size: .
J gene: TRBJ2-7
V gene: TRBV9
CDR3 DNA: TGTGCCAGCAGCGTAGAGTCTTCCAGCTCCTACGAGCAGTACTTC
CDR3 protein: CASSVESSSSYEQYF